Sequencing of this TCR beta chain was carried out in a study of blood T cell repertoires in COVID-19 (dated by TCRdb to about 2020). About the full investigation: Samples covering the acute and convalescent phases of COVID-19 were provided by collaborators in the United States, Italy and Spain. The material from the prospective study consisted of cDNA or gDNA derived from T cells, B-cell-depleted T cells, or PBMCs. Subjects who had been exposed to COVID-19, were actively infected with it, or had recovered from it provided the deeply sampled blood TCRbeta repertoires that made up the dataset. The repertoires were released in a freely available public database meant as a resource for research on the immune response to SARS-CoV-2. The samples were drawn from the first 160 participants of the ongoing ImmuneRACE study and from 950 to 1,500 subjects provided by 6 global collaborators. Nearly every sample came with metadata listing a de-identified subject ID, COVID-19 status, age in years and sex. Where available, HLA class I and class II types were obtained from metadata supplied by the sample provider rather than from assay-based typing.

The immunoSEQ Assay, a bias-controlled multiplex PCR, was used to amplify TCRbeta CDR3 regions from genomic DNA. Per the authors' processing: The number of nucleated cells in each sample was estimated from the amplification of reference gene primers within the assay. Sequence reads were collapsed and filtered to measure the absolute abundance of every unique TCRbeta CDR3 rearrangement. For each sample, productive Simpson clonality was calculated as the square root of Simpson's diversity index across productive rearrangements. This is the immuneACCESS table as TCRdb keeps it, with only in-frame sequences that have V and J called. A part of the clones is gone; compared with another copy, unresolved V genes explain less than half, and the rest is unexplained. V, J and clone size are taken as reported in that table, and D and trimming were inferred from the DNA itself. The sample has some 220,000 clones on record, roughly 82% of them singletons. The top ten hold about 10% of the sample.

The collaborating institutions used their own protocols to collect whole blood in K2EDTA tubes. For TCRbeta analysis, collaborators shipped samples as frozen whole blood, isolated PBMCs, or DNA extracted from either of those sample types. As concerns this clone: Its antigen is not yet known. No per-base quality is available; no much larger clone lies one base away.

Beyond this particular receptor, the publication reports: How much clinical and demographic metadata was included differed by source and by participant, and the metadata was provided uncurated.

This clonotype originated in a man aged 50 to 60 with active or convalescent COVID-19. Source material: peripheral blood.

The CDR3 protein: CASSEKEAGGYGYTF. The DNA sequence is given as TGTGCCAGCAGTGAAAAGGAGGCAGGGGGCTATGGCTACACCTTC. The rearranged segments are TRBV6-1 and TRBJ1-2, with TRBD1 identical over 7 junction bases. The germline V gene yields MNHNS for CDR1 and SASEGT for CDR2. Taken from cysteine to phenylalanine, the CDR3 has 15 residues. The entry retains the CDR3 DNA only, 45 bases that are in frame from base 1. V trim: 2 bases; J trim: 4 bases; unmatched bases: 7.